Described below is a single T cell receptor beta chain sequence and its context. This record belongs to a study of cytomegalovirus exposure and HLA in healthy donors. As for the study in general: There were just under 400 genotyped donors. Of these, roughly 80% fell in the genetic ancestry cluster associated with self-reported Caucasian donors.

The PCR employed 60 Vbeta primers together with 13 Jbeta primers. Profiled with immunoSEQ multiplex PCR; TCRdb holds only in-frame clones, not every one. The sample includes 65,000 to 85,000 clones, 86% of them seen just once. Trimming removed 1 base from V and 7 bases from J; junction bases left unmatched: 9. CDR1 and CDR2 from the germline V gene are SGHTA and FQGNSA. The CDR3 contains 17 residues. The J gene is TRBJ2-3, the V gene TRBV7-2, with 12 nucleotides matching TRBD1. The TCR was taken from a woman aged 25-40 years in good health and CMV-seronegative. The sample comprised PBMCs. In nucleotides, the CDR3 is TGTGCCAGCAGCTTAGTGTCGATGGGACAGGGGGCAAATACGCAGTATTTT. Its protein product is CASSLVSMGQGANTQYF.